This entry lists 10 T cell receptor beta chains sequenced from one sample in a study of tumor-infiltrating T cells and Merkel cell polyomavirus. Study-wide background: The T cells studied were CD8+ and recognized the Merkel cell polyomavirus KLL epitope.

Every patient's tumor was robustly positive for Merkel cell polyomavirus Large T antigen on immunohistochemistry. Here immunoSEQ multiplex PCR was the method, and the copy in TCRdb shows in-frame clones only, minus some. The data hold under 30,000 clones, with about 90% observed a single time. Sequenced: lymph node tissue. The receptor source for this set is a man aged 50 to 59 with Merkel cell carcinoma.

The chain recombines TRBV30 with TRBJ1-3; D call uncertain. Germline CDR1 reads GTSNPN; CDR2 reads SVGIG (reference sequence). Deletions cut 5 bases from V and 3 bases from J, with 8 bases between. CDR3 length: 12 amino acids. The CDR3 region has the DNA TGTGCCTGGGCGGGATATGGAAACACCATATATTTT. It codes for CAWAGYGNTIYF.

The gene calls are TRBV7-3 and TRBJ2-3, with 11 bases identical to TRBD2. This CDR3 spans 18 amino acids. With 5 bases clipped from V and 5 bases from J, the junction kept 15 bases outside the gene matches. Germline assignment: CDR1 SGHTA and CDR2 FQGTGA. CDR3 region: CASSPQPVSSGRKDTQYF. Here the CDR3 DNA reads TGTGCCAGCAGCCCACAACCGGTCTCTAGCGGGAGGAAAGATACGCAGTATTTT.

This chain joins TRBV6-5 and TRBJ2-7; 7 nucleotides match TRBD1. The CDR3 covers 14 residues. Germline CDR1 reads MNHEY; CDR2 reads SVGAGI. Trimming at V came to 6 bases and at J to 0 bases, leaving 5 bases not matched to a gene. DNA for the CDR3: TGTGCCAGCAGCCGTTCAGGGGGCTCCTACGAGCAGTACTTC. This codes for CASSRSGGSYEQYF.

The count of this clone is one. This rearrangement joins TRBV29-1 to TRBJ2-7; 14 bases fit TRBD2. The germline V gene encodes CDR1 SQVTM and CDR2 ANQGSEA. The ends lost 7 bases at V and 6 bases at J; junction bases unmatched: 5. CDR3 length: 13 amino acids. CDR3 sequence: CSAGTSGRGEQYF. The CDR3 DNA reads as TGCAGCGCTGGGACTAGCGGGAGAGGCGAGCAGTACTTC.

This sequence joins TRBV14 and TRBJ1-1, with no clear D. This CDR3 contains 13 residues. Trimming stripped 0 bases from V and 9 bases from J, with 11 bases between. Germline CDR1 SGHDN, CDR2 FVKESK. This CDR3 is CASSQDARQQAFF. In nucleotides, the CDR3 is TGTGCCAGCAGCCAAGATGCGCGACAACAAGCTTTCTTT.

Here the CDR3 DNA reads TGTGCCAGCTCACTGCTAGGACAGACTAACACCGGGGAGCTGTTTTTT. It translates to CASSLLGQTNTGELFF. The rearrangement uses TRBV18 and TRBJ2-2; possible D gene TRBD1, 6 bases. Germline values: CDR1 KGHSH, CDR2 LQKENI. V gave up 4 bases and J gave up 2 bases, with 14 bases separating them. The CDR3 contains 16 residues.

The chain recombines TRBV18 with TRBJ1-2; D might be TRBD1 (5 bases). CDR1 KGHSH and CDR2 LQKENI come from the germline V gene. The CDR3 covers 14 residues. Deletions cut 4 bases from V and 2 bases from J, with 11 bases between. The CDR3 loop is CASSLTTDNYGYTF. For the CDR3, the DNA is TGTGCCAGCTCACTGACGACAGACAACTATGGCTACACCTTC.

V and J are TRBV5-6 and TRBJ1-4; the match to TRBD1 covers 8 bases. Unmatched junction bases numbered 10, after V lost 3 bases and J lost 3 bases. Per the germline V gene, CDR1 is SGHDT and CDR2 is YYEEEE. CDR3 length: 17 amino acids. The CDR3 DNA sequence: TGTGCCAGCAGCTCCAGGGGGCTGACGATGGCTAATGAAAAACTGTTTTTT. It translates to CASSSRGLTMANEKLFF.

The rearrangement uses TRBV28 and TRBJ2-5, with 14 bases identical to TRBD2. The junction had 4 bases not matched to a gene; V was cut back by 5 bases and J by 5 bases. The germline CDR1 and CDR2 sequences are MDHEN and SYDVKM. The CDR3 is 15 amino acids. The CDR3 protein is CASSPGLAGAETQYF. The CDR3 coding sequence is TGTGCCAGCAGTCCGGGACTAGCGGGAGCGGAGACCCAGTACTTC.

The chain employs TRBV27 and TRBJ2-7; tentative D call: TRBD2 (7 bases). Deletions cut 2 bases from V and 5 bases from J, with 13 bases between. This CDR3 contains 14 residues. Germline values: CDR1 MNHEY, CDR2 SMNVEV (reference sequence). In DNA form, the CDR3 reads TGTGCCAGCAGTTTAGGGGGGGCGGGAGACGAGCAGTACTTC. It encodes CASSLGGAGDEQYF.